A single sample gave rise to the 22 T cell receptor beta chains below, sequenced in a study of T cell responses to AZD1222 COVID-19 vaccine (dated by TCRdb to about 2021). Receptors were amplified or captured by the immunoSEQ multiplex PCR assay. Here the immuneACCESS table is served through TCRdb, limited to in-frame sequences with V and J called. Missing clones are a known gap in these copies; in checked studies unresolved V genes cover under half, and the rest lacks a known reason. The sample table records about 66,000 clones; 79% of these occur just once. Approximately 23% of the sample rests with the top ten. The label giving this sample's time point can be read as: baseline before first vaccination. The sample's treatment or condition label, decoded: meningococcal conjugate vaccine given as trial control. The specimen comprised peripheral blood, sampled on day 0 of MenACWY control vaccination. Every receptor here comes from an adult in good health.

The chain uses TRBV4-2 and TRBJ1-4; TRBD1 is a possible D gene (6 bases). Trimming left V 3 bases short and J 6 bases short, with 8 bases between. This CDR3 has 13 residues. Per the germline V gene, CDR1 is LGHNA and CDR2 is YNFKEQ. Here the CDR3 DNA reads TGTGCCAGCAGCCAGAGGGGGGATGAAAAACTGTTTTTT. Translated, it gives CASSQRGDEKLFF.

In its sample, this clone was seen many times. The chain employs TRBV12-3 or TRBV12-4 and TRBJ2-2; D unresolved. This CDR3 has 11 amino acids. Trimming cost V 8 bases and J 0 bases, with 1 base left between them. CDR3 sequence: CASANTGELFF. The CDR3 DNA is TGTGCCAGCGCGAACACCGGGGAGCTGTTTTTT.

This sequence joins TRBV6-5 and TRBJ2-7, with D uncertain. This CDR3 region has 12 residues. Trimming removed 5 bases at V and 1 base at J, with 6 bases between. The germline V gene has CDR1 MNHEY and CDR2 SVGAGI. Here the CDR3 reads CASSLESYEQYF. Written as DNA, the CDR3 is TGTGCCAGCAGTCTCGAATCCTACGAGCAGTACTTC.

The chain uses TRBV5-1 and TRBJ1-1; possibly TRBD1 for D (6 bases). CDR3 length: 18 residues. The germline V gene has CDR1 SGHRS and CDR2 YFSETQ. With 2 bases removed from V and 1 base from J, the gap between germline ends came to 21 bases. CDR3 sequence reads: CASSFQGTGETENTEAFF. The CDR3 DNA sequence: TGCGCCAGCAGCTTTCAGGGGACGGGGGAGACGGAGAACACTGAAGCTTTCTTT.

This sequence joins TRBV6-1 and TRBJ1-2, with 7 positions matching TRBD1. CDR1 and CDR2 from the germline V gene are MNHNS and SASEGT. The CDR3 has 16 amino acids. Trimming at V came to 9 bases and at J to 0 bases, leaving 13 bases not matched to a gene. The CDR3 protein is CASTEFDRVTNYGYTF. In DNA, the CDR3 is TGTGCCAGTACTGAATTTGACAGGGTTACTAACTATGGCTACACCTTC.

The chain is built from TRBV5-1 and TRBJ2-7; D remains ambiguous. CDR3 length: 13 amino acids. Germline loops: CDR1 SGHRS, CDR2 YFSETQ. The V gene lost 0 bases and the J gene lost 3 bases, with 7 bases spanning the gap. The DNA of the CDR3 is TGCGCCAGCAGCTTGGAACAGAGCTACGAGCAGTACTTC. Protein sequence: CASSLEQSYEQYF.

This clone came up once. This chain connects TRBV28 to TRBJ1-1; D is ambiguous. V lost 3 bases, J lost 3 bases, and 5 bases lay in between. The V gene's germline CDR1 is MDHEN and CDR2 SYDVKM. The CDR3 has 12 residues. CDR3 in DNA: TGTGCCAGCAGTTTCCAGCACACTGAAGCTTTCTTT. Its translation: CASSFQHTEAFF.

This chain connects TRBV15 to TRBJ1-3; no clear D gene. This CDR3 is 12 amino acids long. Germline values: CDR1 LNHNV, CDR2 YYDKDF (reference sequence). The V gene lost 4 bases and the J gene lost 8 bases, with 9 bases spanning the gap. CDR3 region: CATSTWEDTIYF. The CDR3 DNA sequence: TGTGCCACCAGCACTTGGGAGGACACCATATATTTT.

V usage is TRBV19 and J usage is TRBJ1-3; D may be TRBD1 (6 bases). The ends were cut back, 11 bases at V and 4 bases at J, with 15 bases in the middle. CDR1 and CDR2 from the germline V gene are LNHDA and SQIVND (reference sequence). The CDR3 length is 13 residues. CDR3 protein: CAPPGAGGNTIYF. The CDR3, as DNA: TGTGCCCCCCCGGGGGCAGGGGGAAACACCATATATTTT.

The CDR3 DNA is TGTGCCAGCTGGCGCTCAGGGGAGGGCACTGAAGCTTTCTTT. Translated, it gives CASWRSGEGTEAFF. The chain joins TRBV6-5 to TRBJ1-1; possible D gene TRBD1, 6 bases. The germline V and J ends were trimmed by 8 bases and 4 bases, with 17 bases remaining between them. Per the germline V gene, CDR1 is MNHEY and CDR2 is SVGAGI. The CDR3 length is 14 residues.

V gene TRBV7-9 combines with J gene TRBJ1-3; no clear D. With 10 bases removed from V and 3 bases from J, the gap between germline ends came to 10 bases. The CDR3 contains 12 residues. Germline V gene lookup returns CDR1 SEHNR and CDR2 FQNEAQ (reference sequence). CDR3 in amino acids: CATSSGGNTIYF. The CDR3 DNA reads as TGTGCCACCTCCTCTGGTGGAAACACCATATATTTT.

V usage is TRBV1 and J usage is TRBJ1-2; whether TRBD1, the table's D call, matches the DNA was not checked. TRBV1 corresponds to a pseudogene. The length of the CDR3 is 13 residues. This chain's CDR3 is CTSSQGDTYGYTF. CDR3 sequence (DNA): TGCACCAGCAGCCAAGGGGACACGTATGGCTACACCTTC.

V usage is TRBV27 and J usage is TRBJ1-2; D might be TRBD1 (5 bases). This CDR3 spans 14 amino acids. The ends were cut back, 2 bases at V and 6 bases at J, with 13 bases in the middle. In germline, CDR1 is MNHEY, CDR2 SMNVEV (reference sequence). The CDR3 spells CASSLRQGGDGYTF. The CDR3 DNA reads TGTGCCAGCAGTTTACGGCAGGGTGGCGATGGCTACACCTTC.

This chain uses TRBV5-4 with TRBJ2-3, with D unresolved. This CDR3 region has 18 residues. V was shortened by 1 base and J by 2 bases, with 20 bases between the two germline ends. Germline CDR1 SGHNT, CDR2 YYREEE (reference sequence). The CDR3, as DNA: TGTGCCAGCAGCTTGAGCCCACCGACATCCTCTATCACAGATACGCAGTATTTT. Its protein product is CASSLSPPTSSITDTQYF.

The genes are TRBV28 and TRBJ2-3, with D perhaps TRBD1 (7 bases). There are 13 residues in the CDR3. The V and J ends lost 6 bases and 10 bases respectively, with 17 bases between them. Germline CDR1 and CDR2: MDHEN and SYDVKM. The CDR3 coding sequence is TGTGCCAGCAGGCTGGGGACAGCGGGTGCGCAGTATTTT. Protein: CASRLGTAGAQYF.

The genes are TRBV6-6 and TRBJ2-3, with a tentative D call TRBD2 (5 bases). Germline V gene sequence: CDR1 MNHNY, CDR2 SVGAGI (reference sequence). This CDR3 comprises 17 residues. V was shortened by 5 bases and J by 3 bases, with 21 bases between the two germline ends. The CDR3 DNA reads as TGTGCCAGCAGTCCATTTCGAGCTAGCCAAAGAACAGATACGCAGTATTTT. It specifies CASSPFRASQRTDTQYF.

V gene TRBV14 combines with J gene TRBJ2-5; 7 bases align to TRBD1. This CDR3 has 15 amino acids. Germline V lookup: CDR1 SGHDN, CDR2 FVKESK. With 2 bases clipped from V and 5 bases from J, the junction kept 8 bases outside the gene matches. CDR3 residues: CASSQRTGSGETQYF. The CDR3 DNA follows: TGTGCCAGCAGCCAAAGGACAGGTTCGGGCGAGACCCAGTACTTC.

The rearrangement uses TRBV29-1 and TRBJ1-1; TRBD1 aligns across 7 bases. Germline V gene lookup returns CDR1 SQVTM and CDR2 ANQGSEA. There are 13 residues in the CDR3. Unmatched junction bases numbered 6, after V lost 6 bases and J lost 2 bases. CDR3 bases: TGCAGCGTGGTGACAGGGAAAAACACTGAAGCTTTCTTT. Its translation is CSVVTGKNTEAFF.

The rearrangement joins TRBV13 to TRBJ1-1, with no clear D. Germline assignment: CDR1 PRHDT and CDR2 FYEKMQ (reference sequence). V shed 6 bases and J shed 1 base, with 9 bases lying between them. The CDR3 totals 13 residues. The CDR3 protein is CASRVSGNTEAFF. The DNA of the CDR3 is TGTGCCAGCAGAGTCAGCGGGAACACTGAAGCTTTCTTT.

The CDR3 nucleotides read TGCGCCAGCAGTTCCAGGGGTGAGACCCAGTACTTC. Amino acid sequence: CASSSRGETQYF. The chain recombines TRBV5-1 with TRBJ2-5, with D possibly being TRBD1 (6 bases). With 5 bases removed from V and 5 bases from J, the gap between germline ends came to 10 bases. Germline lookup yields CDR1 SGHRS and CDR2 YFSETQ. The CDR3 extends over 12 amino acids.

This chain joins TRBV9 and TRBJ2-7; the D is unclear. Germline V CDR1 and CDR2: SGDLS, YYNGEE. This CDR3 comprises 15 residues. V was pared by 0 bases and J by 1 base, with 11 bases between. The CDR3 reads CASSVAPAPSYEQYF. Written as DNA, the CDR3 is TGTGCCAGCAGCGTAGCCCCGGCCCCGTCCTACGAGCAGTACTTC.

The chain links TRBV24-1 to TRBJ1-2; D is unresolved. The ends were cut back, 2 bases at V and 5 bases at J, with 8 bases in the middle. CDR3 size: 13 residues. Germline CDR1 and CDR2: KGHDR and SFDVKD. The DNA of the CDR3 is TGTGCCACCAGTGATTCTGGGAATTATGGCTACACCTTC. Its protein is CATSDSGNYGYTF.